The source of this TCR beta chain is a study of cytomegalovirus exposure and HLA in healthy donors. General observations from the study: More clonal expansion characterized HLA-associated TCR beta chains than equally common others in a later analysis.

This clone was seen only once. Its antigen is as yet unknown. The ends lost 4 bases at V and 8 bases at J; junction bases unmatched: 1. Germline V gene lookup returns CDR1 SQVTM and CDR2 ANQGSEA. This CDR3 is 11 amino acids long. 13 Jbeta primers and 60 Vbeta primers were used for the PCR. Some clones are missing from TCRdb's copy, which holds only in-frame ones; the method was immunoSEQ multiplex PCR. The sample holds 75,000 to 100,000 clones; 60% to 75% are singletons and the top ten take around 3.1%. This chain joins TRBV29-1 and TRBJ1-2, with TRBD1 matching 10 bases. This receptor was identified in a female donor in good health and CMV-seropositive. Sequencing was performed on PBMCs. CDR3 sequence (DNA): TGCAGCGTTGGGACAGGGGGAGGCTACACCTTC. This encodes CSVGTGGGYTF.